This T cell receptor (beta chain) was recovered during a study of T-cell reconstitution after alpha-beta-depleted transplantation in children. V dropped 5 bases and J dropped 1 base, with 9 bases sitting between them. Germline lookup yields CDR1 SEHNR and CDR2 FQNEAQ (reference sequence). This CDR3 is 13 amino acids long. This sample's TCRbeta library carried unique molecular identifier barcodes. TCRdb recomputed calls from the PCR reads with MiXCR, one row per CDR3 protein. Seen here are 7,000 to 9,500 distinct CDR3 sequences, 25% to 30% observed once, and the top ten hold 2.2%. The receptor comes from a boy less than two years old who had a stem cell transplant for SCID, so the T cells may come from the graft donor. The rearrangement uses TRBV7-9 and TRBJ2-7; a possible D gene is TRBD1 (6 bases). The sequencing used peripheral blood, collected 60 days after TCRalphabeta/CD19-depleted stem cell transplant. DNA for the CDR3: TGTGCCAGCAGCCGGGACACGTCCTACGAGCAGTACTTC. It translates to CASSRDTSYEQYF. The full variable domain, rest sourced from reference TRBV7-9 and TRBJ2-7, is DTGVSQNPRHKITKRGQNVTFRCDPISEHNRLYWYRQTLGQGPEFLTYFQNEAQLEKSRLLSDRFSAERPKGSFSTLEIQRTEQGDSAMYLCASSRDTSYEQYFGPGTRLTVT.